One and the same sample provided the 24 T cell receptor beta chains below, sequenced in a study of glioma-infiltrating T cells after dendritic cell vaccination. TCRdb's copy holds only in-frame clones and misses some; the assay was immunoSEQ multiplex PCR. Here the sample spans 30,000 to 40,000 clones, approximately 84% being singletons. Here the sequenced sample was blood, taken before dendritic cell vaccination. Every receptor here comes from a human donor with glioblastoma.

The chain has TRBV6-5 and TRBJ1-2; TRBD1 aligns across 7 bases. Germline V gives CDR1 MNHEY, CDR2 SVGAGI. Trimming took 6 bases from V and 4 from J; bases not matched to a gene: 11. This CDR3 contains 15 residues. CDR3 nucleotide sequence: TGTGCCAGCAGAACGGCCTGGGACAGACCCTATGGCTACACCTTC. Its protein is CASRTAWDRPYGYTF.

The V call is TRBV7-6, the J call TRBJ2-5; tentatively, D is TRBD2 (7 bases). V lost 5 bases and J 5 bases, leaving 18 bases between the germline ends. This CDR3 spans 15 amino acids. Germline CDR1 and CDR2: SGHVS and FNYEAQ. The CDR3 sequence is CASSAGGPSRETQYF. The CDR3 DNA sequence: TGTGCCAGCAGCGCCGGGGGGCCATCCCGGGAGACCCAGTACTTC.

Comment on this clone: A read error is likely here: a far larger clone is one base away. The chain combines TRBV5-1 with TRBJ1-1; possible D gene TRBD1, 5 bases. This CDR3 comprises 15 residues. The V and J ends lost 5 bases and 1 base respectively, with 15 bases between them. The germline V gene has CDR1 SGHRS and CDR2 YFSETQ. The CDR3 sequence is CASSLNGGRNTEAFF. CDR3 nucleotide sequence: TGCGCCAGCAGTTTAAACGGGGGACGGAACACTGAAGCTTTCTTT.

The genes are TRBV5-1 and TRBJ2-7; 9 nucleotides match TRBD1. The trim removed 5 bases at V and 5 bases at J, leaving 8 bases unmatched. Per the germline V gene, CDR1 is SGHRS and CDR2 is YFSETQ. This CDR3 is built from 14 residues. This CDR3 reads CASRRRDRENEQYF. Here the CDR3 DNA reads TGCGCCAGCAGACGAAGGGACAGGGAAAACGAGCAGTACTTC.

Details on this clone: A junction boundary mismatches the germline segment, possibly from a read error. The same CDR3 arises from other DNA sequences in this sample as well. The chain is built from TRBV14 and TRBJ1-6; the D gene is possibly TRBD1 (5 bases). Germline CDR1 reads SGHDN; CDR2 reads FVKESK. The CDR3 loop spans 15 amino acids. The CDR3 spells CASRALREGNSPLHF. CDR3 DNA: TGTGCCAGCAGAGCCCTCAGGGAAGGGAATTCCCCCCTCCACTTT.

The rearrangement joins TRBV2 to TRBJ2-5; no firm D call. This CDR3 region has 12 residues. Trimming took 0 bases from V and 4 from J, leaving 3 bases between them. The germline V gene has CDR1 SNHLY and CDR2 FYNNEI. CDR3 nucleotide sequence: TGTGCCAGCAGTGAAGCCGGAGAGACCCAGTACTTC. As protein: CASSEAGETQYF.

The chain joins TRBV5-1 to TRBJ2-2, with TRBD1 matching over 9 bases. V lost 2 bases and J lost 6; bases outside the gene matches: 8. Germline-derived CDR1 and CDR2 are SGHRS and YFSETQ. CDR3 length: 16 residues. The DNA for the CDR3 is TGCGCCAGCAGCTTTTCCGGGACAGGGAGCTCCGGGGAGCTGTTTTTT. Translating it yields CASSFSGTGSSGELFF.

This clone came up a few times. The V and J genes are TRBV2 and TRBJ1-5, with D perhaps matching TRBD1 (6 bases). The germline gives CDR1 SNHLY, CDR2 FYNNEI. Trimming stripped 6 bases from V and 1 base from J, with 10 bases between. There are 14 residues in the CDR3. CDR3 sequence (DNA): TGTGCCAGCAGGCTGGACAGAAGCAATCAGCCCCAGCATTTT. Translated, it gives CASRLDRSNQPQHF.

This chain links TRBV13 with TRBJ2-7, with D unresolved. CDR3 length: 14 residues. V dropped 3 bases and J dropped 2 bases, with 11 bases sitting between them. From germline, CDR1 is PRHDT and CDR2 FYEKMQ (reference sequence). CDR3 nucleotides: TGTGCCAGCAGCTTCAGCAGGCTACCCTACGAGCAGTACTTC. Amino acid sequence: CASSFSRLPYEQYF.

The rearrangement joins TRBV10-3 to TRBJ2-1, with 10 bases aligning to TRBD1. The CDR3 has 15 residues. Trimming cost V 0 bases and J 9 bases; bases outside gene matches: 5. Per germline, CDR1 ENHRY and CDR2 SYGVKD. The CDR3 nucleotides read TGTGCCATCAGTGAGTCGAGACAGGGGGCAGGTGAGCAGTTCTTC. Protein: CAISESRQGAGEQFF.

This chain joins TRBV7-2 and TRBJ2-7, with D tentatively TRBD1 (5 bases). Looked up from germline, CDR1 is SGHTA and CDR2 is FQGNSA. This CDR3 region has 14 residues. V lost 3 bases, J lost 6 bases, and 15 bases lay in between. The CDR3 is CASSFSQGRTEQYF. In nucleotides, the CDR3 is TGTGCCAGCAGCTTCTCCCAGGGAAGGACCGAGCAGTACTTC.

This clone was seen a single time. The chain is built from TRBV11-3 and TRBJ2-7; 7 bases match TRBD1. Trimming cost V 1 base and J 2 bases; bases outside gene matches: 5. CDR1 and CDR2 (germline): SGHNT, YENEEA. This CDR3 is built from 15 residues. The CDR3 sequence: CASSLGGRGPYEQYF. The CDR3 nucleotides read TGTGCCAGCAGCTTAGGAGGTAGGGGGCCCTACGAGCAGTACTTC.

This clone appeared a single time. The rearrangement uses TRBV5-8 and TRBJ2-5, with TRBD2 as a possible D gene (5 bases). The CDR3 is 14 amino acids. The V gene's germline CDR1 is SGHTS and CDR2 YDEGEE. V was cut by 0 bases and J by 3 bases, with 9 bases left in between. This CDR3 is CASSLGRGKETQYF. CDR3 nucleotides: TGTGCCAGCAGCTTGGGGAGAGGGAAAGAGACCCAGTACTTC.

The chain recombines TRBV5-1 with TRBJ2-7; D might be TRBD2 (6 bases). This CDR3 contains 17 residues. V was cut by 0 bases and J by 2 bases, with 18 bases left in between. Per germline, CDR1 SGHRS and CDR2 YFSETQ. CDR3 region: CASSLGASIGRTYEQYF. CDR3 in DNA: TGCGCCAGCAGCTTGGGGGCTTCAATCGGGAGAACCTACGAGCAGTACTTC.

This chain joins TRBV19 and TRBJ2-7; 7 nucleotides line up with TRBD1. CDR3 length: 15 amino acids. In germline, CDR1 is LNHDA, CDR2 SQIVND (reference sequence). V dropped 2 bases and J dropped 3; count of bases not matched to a gene: 7. The CDR3 nucleotides read TGTGCCAGTAGTATAATTGGGACAGTGCTCTACGAGCAGTACTTC. Residues: CASSIIGTVLYEQYF.

V and J are TRBV5-6 and TRBJ1-4, with D tentatively TRBD1 (6 bases). V lost 2 bases, J lost 8 bases, and 16 bases lay in between. The CDR3 extends over 15 amino acids. The V gene's germline CDR1 is SGHDT and CDR2 YYEEEE. The CDR3 region is CASSLGGYYGEKLFF. DNA for the CDR3: TGTGCCAGCAGCTTAGGGGGATACTATGGAGAAAAACTGTTTTTT.

This chain uses TRBV10-2 with TRBJ1-1, with 8 nucleotides matching TRBD1. Germline CDR1 WSHSY, CDR2 SAAADI. This CDR3 has 15 residues. The trim removed 3 bases at V and 4 bases at J, leaving 7 bases unmatched. This CDR3 reads CASSDTGGVGTEAFF. The CDR3 nucleotides read TGCGCCAGCAGTGACACAGGGGGAGTTGGCACTGAAGCTTTCTTT.

This clone was picked up a small number of times. V is TRBV6-5 and J is TRBJ1-1, with a tentative D call TRBD1 (5 bases). This CDR3 region has 12 residues. Germline V gene data show CDR1 as MNHEY and CDR2 as SVGAGI. Trimming left V 4 bases short and J 4 bases short, with 7 bases between. CDR3 in amino acids: CASSFGGTEAFF. DNA of the CDR3: TGTGCCAGCAGTTTCGGGGGCACTGAAGCTTTCTTT.

The V call is TRBV29-1, the J call TRBJ1-2; possibly TRBD1 for D (5 bases). Trimming took 0 bases from V and 4 from J, leaving 15 bases between them. The CDR3 has 15 amino acids. Germline V gene sequence: CDR1 SQVTM, CDR2 ANQGSEA. The CDR3 protein is CSVEDPFRTLYGYTF. The CDR3 region has the DNA TGCAGCGTTGAAGACCCATTCAGGACACTCTATGGCTACACCTTC.

The V gene is TRBV28, the J gene TRBJ2-7; 7 nucleotides match TRBD1. The CDR3 is made up of 14 amino acids. Germline V gene sequence: CDR1 MDHEN, CDR2 SYDVKM. Trimming cost V 5 bases and J 4 bases; bases outside gene matches: 8. In DNA, the CDR3 is TGTGCCAGCAGTGCCCGACAGGGATTGTACGAGCAGTACTTC. Residues: CASSARQGLYEQYF.

This clone came up once. V usage is TRBV19 and J usage is TRBJ1-2, with D unresolved. The CDR3 sequence is 15 residues long. Trimming removed 1 base at V and 0 bases at J, with 9 bases between. The V gene's germline CDR1 is LNHDA and CDR2 SQIVND (reference sequence). The CDR3 DNA follows: TGTGCCAGTAGTATAGGAGGCTTTGCTAACTATGGCTACACCTTC. Translated, it gives CASSIGGFANYGYTF.

The genes are TRBV7-6 and TRBJ2-7; 8 bases map to TRBD1. V lost 2 bases to trimming and J lost 4 bases; unmatched junction nucleotides: 4. This CDR3 is built from 14 residues. The germline gives CDR1 SGHVS, CDR2 FNYEAQ. Written as DNA, the CDR3 is TGTGCCAGCAGCTTACAGGGGGCCGGGTACGAGCAGTACTTC. This translates into CASSLQGAGYEQYF.

V gene TRBV28 combines with J gene TRBJ2-5, with TRBD2 matching 10 bases. J was trimmed by 2 bases and V by 8 bases; bases with no gene match: 2. This CDR3 spans 13 amino acids. The germline CDR1 and CDR2 sequences are MDHEN and SYDVKM. The CDR3 loop is CASRAGGQETQYF. DNA of the CDR3: TGTGCCAGCCGAGCGGGGGGGCAAGAGACCCAGTACTTC.

The chain has TRBV27 and TRBJ1-2, with 9 bases aligning to TRBD1. The V segment lost 2 bases and the J segment 8 bases; nucleotides outside the gene matches: 18. CDR1 and CDR2 (germline): MNHEY, SMNVEV (reference sequence). The CDR3 has 18 amino acids. CDR3: CASSLIGGQGIRRGGYTF. CDR3 in DNA: TGTGCCAGCAGTTTAATAGGGGGACAGGGAATCCGGCGGGGCGGCTACACCTTC.